Shown below are 13 T cell receptor beta chains from a single sample sequenced in a study of a mutant IDH1 vaccine in newly diagnosed glioma (dated by TCRdb to the early 2020s). No antigen is known for these receptors. The library relied on the immunoSEQ multiplex PCR assay. Here the immuneACCESS table is served through TCRdb, limited to in-frame sequences with V and J called. Missing clones are a known gap in these copies; in checked studies unresolved V genes cover under half, and the rest lacks a known reason. In this sample the table shows roughly 60,000 clones, 70% to 85% of which occur a single time. 3% to 4% of the sample lies in the top ten. The time point label of this sample denotes: week 11, during vaccination. A 20-mer mutant IDH1 peptide at 300 micrograms in Montanide made up each vaccine dose, which was injected subcutaneously together with topical imiquimod. The source material was PBMCs, sampled from a glioma patient whose treatment included an IDH1 peptide vaccine. The receptors stem from a man younger than 40 with glioma.

This sequence joins TRBV30 and TRBJ2-7; D perhaps matches TRBD1 (5 bases). CDR1 and CDR2 from the germline V gene are GTSNPN and SVGIG (reference sequence). The CDR3 is 14 residues long. V dropped 3 bases and J dropped 2 bases, with 14 bases sitting between them. The CDR3 region has the DNA TGTGCCTGGAGAGCAGGGTATTCGCCCTACGAGCAGTACTTC. Translating gives CAWRAGYSPYEQYF.

This clone showed up just a few times. This rearrangement joins TRBV9 to TRBJ1-2; D ambiguous. There are 13 residues in the CDR3. V lost 5 bases and J lost 4, with 12 bases in between. CDR1 and CDR2 from the germline V gene are SGDLS and YYNGEE. The CDR3 loop reads CASRGRELYGYTF. The CDR3 DNA reads as TGTGCCAGCAGAGGGAGGGAGCTCTATGGCTACACCTTC.

V gene TRBV7-9 combines with J gene TRBJ2-5; D ambiguous. Germline loops: CDR1 SEHNR, CDR2 FQNEAQ (reference sequence). CDR3 length equals 12 residues. The V and J ends lost 6 bases and 5 bases respectively, with 10 bases between them. The CDR3 protein is CASSFNGETQYF. CDR3 DNA sequence: TGTGCCAGCAGTTTCAATGGGGAGACCCAGTACTTC.

J is TRBJ2-3 and V is TRBV2; D is unresolved. Trimming removed 1 base at V and 5 bases at J, with 4 bases between. The CDR3 covers 12 residues. CDR1 is SNHLY and CDR2 is FYNNEI in the germline V gene. CDR3 bases: TGTGCCAGCAGTGAAGATATAGATACGCAGTATTTT. Its translation: CASSEDIDTQYF.

The chain couples TRBV10-3 to TRBJ2-2; TRBD1 matches 7 bases. Germline V gives CDR1 ENHRY, CDR2 SYGVKD. Germline trimming cut 9 bases from V and 1 base from J; bases unmatched to any gene: 2. The CDR3 length is 13 residues. The CDR3 DNA is TGTGCCATTAGACAGGGGAACACCGGGGAGCTGTTTTTT. Amino acids: CAIRQGNTGELFF.

This clone has more than one count but fewer than ten. The chain links TRBV21-1 to TRBJ1-1. TRBV21-1 is reported as a pseudogene. The CDR3 runs to 9 residues. The chain's CDR3 is CATTHGAFF. The CDR3 coding sequence is TGTGCCACTACCCATGGAGCTTTCTTT.

This clone was seen a few times. The V and J genes are TRBV6-6 and TRBJ1-5, with D tentatively TRBD1 (5 bases). V gave up 5 bases and J gave up 0 bases, with 14 bases separating them. The CDR3 is 16 residues long. Germline loops: CDR1 MNHNY, CDR2 SVGAGI (reference sequence). The CDR3 nucleotides read TGTGCCAGCAGTAGTACAGGATTAAGTAGCAATCAGCCCCAGCATTTT. Residues: CASSSTGLSSNQPQHF.

This rearrangement joins TRBV5-1 to TRBJ2-2; weak D call: TRBD1 (6 bases). The CDR3 covers 16 residues. V was cut by 4 bases and J by 2 bases, with 15 bases left in between. The germline gives CDR1 SGHRS, CDR2 YFSETQ. As DNA, the CDR3 is TGCGCCAGCAGCCCGAACGGACAGTCAAACACCGGGGAGCTGTTTTTT. Residues: CASSPNGQSNTGELFF.

This clone has just one count. This rearrangement joins TRBV9 to TRBJ2-1; 8 nucleotides match TRBD1. The CDR3 contains 17 residues. Germline V gene data show CDR1 as SGDLS and CDR2 as YYNGEE. J gave up 1 base and V 3 bases, and 9 bases lay outside the gene matches. The CDR3: CASSEVTGTGSYNEQFF. The CDR3 DNA reads as TGTGCCAGCAGCGAGGTAACCGGGACAGGATCCTACAATGAGCAGTTCTTC. The complete variable domain, with remaining parts taken from reference TRBV9 and TRBJ2-1, reads DSGVTQTPKHLITATGQRVTLRCSPRSGDLSVYWYQQSLDQGLQFLIQYYNGEERAKGNILERFSAQQFPDLHSELNLSSLELGDSALYFCASSEVTGTGSYNEQFFGPGTRLTVL.

This sequence joins TRBV5-1 and TRBJ2-7; D is unresolved. V lost 0 bases and J lost 4, with 8 bases in between. Looked up from germline, CDR1 is SGHRS and CDR2 is YFSETQ. This CDR3 contains 13 residues. The CDR3 DNA is TGCGCCAGCAGCTTGGACCCCCGATACGAGCAGTACTTC. Translation gives CASSLDPRYEQYF.

The CDR3 region has the DNA TGTGCCAGCAGCCCGATCAAACCCGGGAGCTCCTATAATTCACCCCTCCACTTT. This encodes CASSPIKPGSSYNSPLHF. The chain is built from TRBV28 and TRBJ1-6; D not certain. Germline-derived CDR1 and CDR2 are MDHEN and SYDVKM. The CDR3 is 18 amino acids. Between the trimmed V and J ends, which lost 6 bases and 0 bases, there was a span of 18 bases.

The rearrangement links TRBV4-2 to TRBJ2-4; D possibly corresponds to TRBD2 (6 bases). The V end lost 5 bases, the J end lost 0 bases, and 17 bases lay between the germline ends. Germline assignment: CDR1 LGHNA and CDR2 YNFKEQ. This CDR3 is built from 17 residues. CDR3: CASSSFGGGVAKNIQYF. CDR3 sequence (DNA): TGTGCCAGCAGCTCCTTTGGGGGAGGAGTAGCCAAAAACATTCAGTACTTC.

V is TRBV2 and J is TRBJ2-2; D is unresolved. Trimming took 2 bases from V and 0 from J, leaving 7 bases between them. The CDR3 runs to 15 residues. Germline lookup yields CDR1 SNHLY and CDR2 FYNNEI. CDR3 in amino acids: CASSELVTNTGELFF. The CDR3 nucleotides read TGTGCCAGCAGTGAACTGGTCACGAACACCGGGGAGCTGTTTTTT.